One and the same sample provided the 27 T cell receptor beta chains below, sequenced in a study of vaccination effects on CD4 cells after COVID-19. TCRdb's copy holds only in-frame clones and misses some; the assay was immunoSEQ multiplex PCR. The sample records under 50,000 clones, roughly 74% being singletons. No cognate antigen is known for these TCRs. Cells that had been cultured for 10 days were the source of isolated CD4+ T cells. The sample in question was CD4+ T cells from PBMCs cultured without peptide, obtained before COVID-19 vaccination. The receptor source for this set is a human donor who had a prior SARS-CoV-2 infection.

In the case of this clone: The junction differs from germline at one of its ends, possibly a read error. In DNA form, the CDR3 reads TGTGCCAGCAGCGTAGGTCGACTAGCGGGGGCCTATAATGAGCAGTTCTTC. Its translation is CASSVGRLAGAYNEQFF. This sequence joins TRBV9 and TRBJ2-1, with TRBD2 identical over 12 bases. The V gene's germline CDR1 is SGDLS and CDR2 YYNGEE. The CDR3 extends over 17 amino acids.

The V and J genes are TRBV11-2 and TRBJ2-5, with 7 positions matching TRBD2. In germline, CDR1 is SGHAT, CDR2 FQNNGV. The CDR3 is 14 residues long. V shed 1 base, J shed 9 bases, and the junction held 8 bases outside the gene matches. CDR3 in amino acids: CASSLVGGGGPQYF. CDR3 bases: TGTGCCAGCAGCTTAGTTGGCGGGGGAGGGCCCCAGTACTTC.

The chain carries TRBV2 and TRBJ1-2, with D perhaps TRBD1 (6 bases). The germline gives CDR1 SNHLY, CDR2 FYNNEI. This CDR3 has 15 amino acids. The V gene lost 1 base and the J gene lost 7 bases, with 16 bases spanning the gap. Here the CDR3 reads CASSEEGVGGSGYTF. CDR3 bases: TGTGCCAGCAGTGAAGAGGGCGTGGGGGGCTCTGGCTACACCTTC.

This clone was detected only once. The CDR3 DNA sequence: TGTGCCAGCAGCTTAGACAGGGGCGCCTATGGCTACACCTTC. This sequence encodes CASSLDRGAYGYTF. The chain joins TRBV7-9 to TRBJ1-2; 7 bases line up with TRBD1. The CDR3 runs 14 residues. Per the germline V gene, CDR1 is SEHNR and CDR2 is FQNEAQ (reference sequence). V gave up 1 base and J gave up 4 bases; unmatched junction bases: 3.

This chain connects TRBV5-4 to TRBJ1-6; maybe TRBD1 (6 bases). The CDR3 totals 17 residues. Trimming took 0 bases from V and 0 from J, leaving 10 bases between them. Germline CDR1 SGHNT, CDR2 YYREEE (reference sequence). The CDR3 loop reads CASSLVTGSSYNSPLHF. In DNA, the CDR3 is TGTGCCAGCAGCTTGGTTACAGGGAGCTCCTATAATTCACCCCTCCACTTT.

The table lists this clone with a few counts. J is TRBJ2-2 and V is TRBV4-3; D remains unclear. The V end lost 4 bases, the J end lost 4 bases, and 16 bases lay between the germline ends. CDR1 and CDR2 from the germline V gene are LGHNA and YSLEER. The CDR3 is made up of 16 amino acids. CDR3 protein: CASSPWAEQFTGELFF. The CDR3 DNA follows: TGCGCCAGCAGCCCGTGGGCGGAACAGTTCACCGGGGAGCTGTTTTTT.

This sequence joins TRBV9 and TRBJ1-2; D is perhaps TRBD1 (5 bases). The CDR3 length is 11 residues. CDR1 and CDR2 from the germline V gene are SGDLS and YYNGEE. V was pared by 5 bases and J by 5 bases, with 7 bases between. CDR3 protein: CASRTGYGYTF. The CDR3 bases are TGTGCCAGCAGAACAGGTTATGGCTACACCTTC. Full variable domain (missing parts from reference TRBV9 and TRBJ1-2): DSGVTQTPKHLITATGQRVTLRCSPRSGDLSVYWYQQSLDQGLQFLIQYYNGEERAKGNILERFSAQQFPDLHSELNLSSLELGDSALYFCASRTGYGYTFGSGTRLTVV.

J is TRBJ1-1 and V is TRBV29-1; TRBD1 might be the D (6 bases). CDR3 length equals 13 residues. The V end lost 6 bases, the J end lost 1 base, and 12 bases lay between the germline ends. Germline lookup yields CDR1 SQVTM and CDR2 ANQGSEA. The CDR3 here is CSVGAQGNTEAFF. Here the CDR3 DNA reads TGCAGCGTGGGAGCACAGGGGAACACTGAAGCTTTCTTT.

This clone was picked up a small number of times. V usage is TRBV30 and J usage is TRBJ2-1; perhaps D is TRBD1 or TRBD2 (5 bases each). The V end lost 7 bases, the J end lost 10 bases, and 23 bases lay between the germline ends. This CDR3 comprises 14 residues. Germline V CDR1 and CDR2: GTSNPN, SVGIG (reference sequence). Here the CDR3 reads CAFETGTDFQEQFF. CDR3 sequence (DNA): TGTGCCTTCGAAACCGGGACGGACTTTCAGGAGCAGTTCTTC. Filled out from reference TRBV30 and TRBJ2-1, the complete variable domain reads SQTIHQWPATLVQPVGSPLSLECTVEGTSNPNLYWYRQAAGRGLQLLFYSVGIGQISSEVPQNLSASRPQDRQFILSSKKLLLSDSGFYLCAFETGTDFQEQFFGPGTRLTVL.

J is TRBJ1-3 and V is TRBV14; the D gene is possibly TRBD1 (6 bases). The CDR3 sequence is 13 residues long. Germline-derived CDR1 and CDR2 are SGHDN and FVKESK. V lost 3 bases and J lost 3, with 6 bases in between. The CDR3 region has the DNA TGTGCCAGCAGCCAGGGACATGGAAACACCATATATTTT. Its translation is CASSQGHGNTIYF.

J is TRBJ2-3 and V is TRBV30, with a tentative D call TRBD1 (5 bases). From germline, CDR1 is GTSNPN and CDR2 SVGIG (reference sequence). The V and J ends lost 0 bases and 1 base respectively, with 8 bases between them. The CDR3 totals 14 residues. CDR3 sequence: CAWSVQAGTDTQYF. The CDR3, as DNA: TGTGCCTGGAGTGTACAGGCAGGCACAGATACGCAGTATTTT.

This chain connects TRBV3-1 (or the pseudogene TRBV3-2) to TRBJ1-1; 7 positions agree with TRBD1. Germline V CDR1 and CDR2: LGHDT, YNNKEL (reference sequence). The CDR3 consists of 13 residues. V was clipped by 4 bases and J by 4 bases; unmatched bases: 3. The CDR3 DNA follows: TGTGCCAGCAGCCTTCAGGGGGGCACTGAAGCTTTCTTT. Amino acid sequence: CASSLQGGTEAFF.

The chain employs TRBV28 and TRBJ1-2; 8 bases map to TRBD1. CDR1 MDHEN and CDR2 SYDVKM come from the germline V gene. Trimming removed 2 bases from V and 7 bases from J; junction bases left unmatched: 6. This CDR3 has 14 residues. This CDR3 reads CASSLVQGARGYTF. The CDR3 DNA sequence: TGTGCCAGCAGTTTAGTCCAGGGGGCGCGTGGCTACACCTTC.

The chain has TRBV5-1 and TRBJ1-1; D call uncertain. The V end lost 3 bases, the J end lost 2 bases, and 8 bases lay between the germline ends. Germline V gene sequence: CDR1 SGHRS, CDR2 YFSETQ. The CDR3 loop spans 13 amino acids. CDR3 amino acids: CASSYGSNTEAFF. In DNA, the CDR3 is TGCGCCAGCAGCTACGGAAGTAACACTGAAGCTTTCTTT.

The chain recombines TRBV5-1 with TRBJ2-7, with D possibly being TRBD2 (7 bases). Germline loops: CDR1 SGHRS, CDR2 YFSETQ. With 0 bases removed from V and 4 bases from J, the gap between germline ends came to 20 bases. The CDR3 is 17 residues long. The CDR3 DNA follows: TGCGCCAGCAGCTTGGACCCGCCGGGGGGCGGGGTTTACGAGCAGTACTTC. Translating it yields CASSLDPPGGGVYEQYF.

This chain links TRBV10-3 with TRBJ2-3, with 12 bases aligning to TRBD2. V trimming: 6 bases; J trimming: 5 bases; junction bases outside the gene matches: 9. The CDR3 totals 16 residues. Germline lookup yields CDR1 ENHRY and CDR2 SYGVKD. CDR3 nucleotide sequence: TGTGCCATCAGCCCTACTAGCGGGGGGACTGGAGATACGCAGTATTTT. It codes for CAISPTSGGTGDTQYF.

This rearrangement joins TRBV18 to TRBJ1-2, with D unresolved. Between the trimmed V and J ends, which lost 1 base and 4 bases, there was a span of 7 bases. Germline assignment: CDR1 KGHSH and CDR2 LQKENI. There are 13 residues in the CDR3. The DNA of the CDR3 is TGTGCCAGCTCACCACTCGGTGGCTATGGCTACACCTTC. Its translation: CASSPLGGYGYTF.

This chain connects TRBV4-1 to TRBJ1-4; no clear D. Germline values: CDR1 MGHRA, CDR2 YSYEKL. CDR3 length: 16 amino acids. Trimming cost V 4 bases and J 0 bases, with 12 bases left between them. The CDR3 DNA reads TGCGCCAGCAGCCGCTACAGTTTTTCAACTAATGAAAAACTGTTTTTT. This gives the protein CASSRYSFSTNEKLFF.

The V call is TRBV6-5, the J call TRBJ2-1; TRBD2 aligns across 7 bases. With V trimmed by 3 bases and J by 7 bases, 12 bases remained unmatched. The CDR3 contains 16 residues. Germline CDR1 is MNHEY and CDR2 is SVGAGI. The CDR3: CASSYYGLAVKNEQFF. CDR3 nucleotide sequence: TGTGCCAGCAGTTATTATGGGCTAGCGGTCAAGAATGAGCAGTTCTTC.

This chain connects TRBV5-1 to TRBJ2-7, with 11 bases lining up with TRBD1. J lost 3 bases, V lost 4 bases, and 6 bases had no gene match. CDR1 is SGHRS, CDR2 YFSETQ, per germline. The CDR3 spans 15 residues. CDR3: CASSLAGTGGYEQYF. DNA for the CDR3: TGCGCCAGCAGCCTGGCCGGGACAGGGGGCTACGAGCAGTACTTC.

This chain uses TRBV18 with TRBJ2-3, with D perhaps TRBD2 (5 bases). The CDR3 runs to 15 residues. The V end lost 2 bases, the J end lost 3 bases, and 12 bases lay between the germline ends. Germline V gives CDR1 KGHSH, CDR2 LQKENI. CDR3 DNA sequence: TGTGCCAGCTCACCATATGGGGAGATGACAGATACGCAGTATTTT. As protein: CASSPYGEMTDTQYF.

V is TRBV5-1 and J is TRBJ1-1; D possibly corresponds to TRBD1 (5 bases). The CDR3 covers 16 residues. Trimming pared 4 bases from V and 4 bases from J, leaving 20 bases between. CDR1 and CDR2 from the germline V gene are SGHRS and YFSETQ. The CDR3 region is CASSPNTGALGTEAFF. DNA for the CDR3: TGCGCCAGCAGCCCAAACACAGGTGCCTTGGGCACTGAAGCTTTCTTT.

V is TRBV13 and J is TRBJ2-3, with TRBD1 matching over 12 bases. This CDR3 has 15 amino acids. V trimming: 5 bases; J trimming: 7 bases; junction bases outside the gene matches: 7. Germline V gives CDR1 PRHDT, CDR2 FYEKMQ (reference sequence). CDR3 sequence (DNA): TGTGCCAGCAGCCCCAGGGACAGGGGGCTTCATACGCAGTATTTT. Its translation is CASSPRDRGLHTQYF.

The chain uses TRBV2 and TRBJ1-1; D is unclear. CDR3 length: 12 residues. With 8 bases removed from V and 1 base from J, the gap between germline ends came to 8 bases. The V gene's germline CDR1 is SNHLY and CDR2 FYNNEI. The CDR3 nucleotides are TGTGCCAGCGGGGATCCGAACACTGAAGCTTTCTTT. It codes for CASGDPNTEAFF. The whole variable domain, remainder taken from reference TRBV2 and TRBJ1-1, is EPEVTQTPSHQVTQMGQEVILRCVPISNHLYFYWYRQILGQKVEFLVSFYNNEISEKSEIFDDQFSVERPDGSNFTLKIRSTKLEDSAMYFCASGDPNTEAFFGQGTRLTVV.

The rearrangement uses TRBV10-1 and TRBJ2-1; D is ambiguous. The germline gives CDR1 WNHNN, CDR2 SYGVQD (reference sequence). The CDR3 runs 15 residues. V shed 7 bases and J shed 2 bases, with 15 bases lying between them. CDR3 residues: CASTESWAPYNEQFF. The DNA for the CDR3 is TGCGCCAGCACGGAAAGCTGGGCACCCTACAATGAGCAGTTCTTC.

The CDR3 DNA is TGTGCCATCAGTGAGACCGGGACAGGGGTGGGCGAGCAGTACTTC. Its protein product is CAISETGTGVGEQYF. The chain combines TRBV10-3 with TRBJ2-7; 10 positions match TRBD1. Germline values: CDR1 ENHRY, CDR2 SYGVKD. The CDR3 is 15 residues long. V shed 2 bases and J 6 bases; nucleotides not matched to a gene: 7.

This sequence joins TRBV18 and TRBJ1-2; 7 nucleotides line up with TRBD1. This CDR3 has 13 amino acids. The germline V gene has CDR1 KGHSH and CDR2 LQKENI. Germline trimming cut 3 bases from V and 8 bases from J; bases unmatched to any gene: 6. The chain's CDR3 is CASSPQGGEGYTF. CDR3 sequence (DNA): TGTGCCAGCTCACCCCAAGGGGGCGAGGGCTACACCTTC.